This T cell receptor beta chain was found in a study of technical replicates of blood from four donors. CDR3 length equals 16 residues. Trimming stripped 7 bases from V and 4 bases from J, with 19 bases between. Germline V gene lookup returns CDR1 MNHNY and CDR2 SVGAGI (reference sequence). Sequenced by immunoSEQ multiplex PCR; TCRdb stores in-frame clones only, minus some. The sample holds tens of thousands of clones; around 94% are singletons and the top ten take about 0.26%. The sequenced sample was T cells isolated from PBMCs. The chain carries TRBV6-6 and TRBJ2-2; the D is unclear. The TCR originated in a human donor in good health. This CDR3 reads CASTPSAPSLTGELFF. Written as DNA, the CDR3 is TGTGCCAGCACCCCCTCTGCGCCTTCCCTCACCGGGGAGCTGTTTTTT.